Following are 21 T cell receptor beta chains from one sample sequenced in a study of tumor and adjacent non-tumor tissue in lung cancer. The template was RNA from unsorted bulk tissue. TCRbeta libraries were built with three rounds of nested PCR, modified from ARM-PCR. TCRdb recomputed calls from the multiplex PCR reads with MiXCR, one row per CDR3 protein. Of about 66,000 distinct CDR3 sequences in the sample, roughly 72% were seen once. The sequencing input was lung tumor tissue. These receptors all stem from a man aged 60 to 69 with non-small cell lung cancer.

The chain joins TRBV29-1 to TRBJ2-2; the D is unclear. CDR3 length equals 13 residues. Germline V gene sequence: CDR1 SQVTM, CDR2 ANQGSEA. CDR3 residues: CNVPGGLTGELFF. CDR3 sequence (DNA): TGCAACGTGCCCGGCGGTCTGACCGGGGAGCTGTTTTTT.

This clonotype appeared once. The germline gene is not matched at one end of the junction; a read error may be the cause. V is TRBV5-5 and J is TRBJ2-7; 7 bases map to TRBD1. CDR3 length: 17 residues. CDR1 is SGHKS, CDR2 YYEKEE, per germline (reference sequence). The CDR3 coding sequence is TGTGTCAGCAGCTGCCCAGGGGGTGACCTTATGATGCACGAGCAGTATTTC. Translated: CVSSCPGGDLMMHEQYF. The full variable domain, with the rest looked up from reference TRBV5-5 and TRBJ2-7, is DAGVTQSPTHLIKTRGQQVTLRCSPISGHKSVSWYQQVLGQGPQFIFQYYEKEERGRGNFPDRFSARQFPNYSSELNVNALLLGDSALYLCVSSCPGGDLMMHEQYFGPGTRLTVT.

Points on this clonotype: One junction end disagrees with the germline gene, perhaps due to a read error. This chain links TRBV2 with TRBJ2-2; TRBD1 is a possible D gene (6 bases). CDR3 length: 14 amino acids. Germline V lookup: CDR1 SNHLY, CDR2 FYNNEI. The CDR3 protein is CASSVSGGTVELFF. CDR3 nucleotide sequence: TGTGCCAGCAGTGTCTCTGGGGGCACCGTGGAGCTGTTTTTT.

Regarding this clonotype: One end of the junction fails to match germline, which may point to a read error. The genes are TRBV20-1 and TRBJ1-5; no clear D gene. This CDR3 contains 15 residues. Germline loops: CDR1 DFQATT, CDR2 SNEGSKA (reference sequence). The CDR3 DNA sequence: TGCAGTGTTAGAAGTCCCGGACTGGTAAATCAGCCCCAGCATTTT. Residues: CSVRSPGLVNQPQHF.

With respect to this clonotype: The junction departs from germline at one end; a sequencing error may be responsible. DNA for the CDR3: TGCATCGTTGAGTACATGTTAGCGGGCGATTACAATGAGCAGTTCTTC. It is translated as CIVEYMLAGDYNEQFF. The chain uses TRBV29-1 and TRBJ2-1, with 7 bases that match TRBD2. CDR1 SQVTM and CDR2 ANQGSEA come from the germline V gene. The CDR3 length is 16 residues.

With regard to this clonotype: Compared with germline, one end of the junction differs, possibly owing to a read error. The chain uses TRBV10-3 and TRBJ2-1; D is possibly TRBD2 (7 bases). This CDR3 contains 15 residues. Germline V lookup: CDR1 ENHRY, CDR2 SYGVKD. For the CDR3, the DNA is TGTGCCATCAGGTCAGGGGAGGGGTCCTACGATGAGCAGTCCTTC. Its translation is CAIRSGEGSYDEQSF.

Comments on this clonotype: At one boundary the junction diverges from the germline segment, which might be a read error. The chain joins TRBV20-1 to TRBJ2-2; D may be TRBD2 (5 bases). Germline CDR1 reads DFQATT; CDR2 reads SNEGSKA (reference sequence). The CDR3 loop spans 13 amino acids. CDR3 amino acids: CSVSAANTGKLFF. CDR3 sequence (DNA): TGCAGTGTTAGTGCAGCGAACACCGGGAAGCTGTTTTTT.

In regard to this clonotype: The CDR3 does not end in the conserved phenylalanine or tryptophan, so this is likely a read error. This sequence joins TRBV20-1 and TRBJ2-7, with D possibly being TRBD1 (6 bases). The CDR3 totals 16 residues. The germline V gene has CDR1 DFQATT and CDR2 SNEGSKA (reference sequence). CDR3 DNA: TGCAGCGCTACCTCGCTCTGGGACATGGGTTGGGACGAGCAGTACCTC. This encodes CSATSLWDMGWDEQYL.

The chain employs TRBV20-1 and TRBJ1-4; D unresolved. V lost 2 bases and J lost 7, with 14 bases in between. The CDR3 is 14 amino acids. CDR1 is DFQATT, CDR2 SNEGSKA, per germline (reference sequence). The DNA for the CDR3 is TGCAGTGCTAGACTCCGTGACAAGGTTGAAAAACTGTTTTTT. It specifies CSARLRDKVEKLFF.

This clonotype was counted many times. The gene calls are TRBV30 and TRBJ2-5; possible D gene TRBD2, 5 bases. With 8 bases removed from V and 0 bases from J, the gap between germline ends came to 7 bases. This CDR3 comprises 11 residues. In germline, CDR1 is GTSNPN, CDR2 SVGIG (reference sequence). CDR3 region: CARGNQETQYF. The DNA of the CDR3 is TGTGCCCGGGGTAACCAAGAGACCCAGTACTTC.

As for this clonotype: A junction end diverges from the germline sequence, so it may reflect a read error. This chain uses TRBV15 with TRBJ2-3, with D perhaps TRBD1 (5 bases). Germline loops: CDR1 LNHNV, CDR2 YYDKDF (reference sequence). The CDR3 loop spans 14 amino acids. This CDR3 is CATSKGQLTVTQYF. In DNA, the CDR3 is TGTGCCACCAGCAAAGGACAACTCACAGTTACGCAGTATTTT.

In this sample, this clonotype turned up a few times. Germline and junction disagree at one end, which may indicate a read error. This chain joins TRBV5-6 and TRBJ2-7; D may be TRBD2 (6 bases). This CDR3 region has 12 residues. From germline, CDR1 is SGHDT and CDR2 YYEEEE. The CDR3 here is CASTCGIYEQYF. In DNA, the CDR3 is TGTGCCAGCACCTGCGGGATCTACGAGCAGTATTTC.

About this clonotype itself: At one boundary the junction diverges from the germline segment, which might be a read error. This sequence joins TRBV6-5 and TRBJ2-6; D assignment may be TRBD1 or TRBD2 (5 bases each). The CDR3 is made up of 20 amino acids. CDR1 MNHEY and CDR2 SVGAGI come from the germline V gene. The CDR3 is CASSYLLRTRGALGVNVLTF. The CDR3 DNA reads TGTGCCAGCAGTTACCTCCTAAGGACAAGGGGCGCGTTGGGGGTCAACGTCCTGACTTTC.

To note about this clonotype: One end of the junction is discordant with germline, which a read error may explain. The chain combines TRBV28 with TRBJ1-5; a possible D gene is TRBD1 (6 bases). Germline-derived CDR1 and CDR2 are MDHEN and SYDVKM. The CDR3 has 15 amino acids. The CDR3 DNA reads TGTGCCAGATCGACGATCGGGGGGGGCGGCCAGCCCCAACATTTT. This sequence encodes CARSTIGGGGQPQHF. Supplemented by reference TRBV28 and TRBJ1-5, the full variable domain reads DVKVTQSSRYLVKRTGEKVFLECVQDMDHENMFWYRQDPGLGLRLIYFSYDVKMKEKGDIPEGYSVSREKKERFSLILESASTNQTSMYLCARSTIGGGGQPQHFGDGTRLSIL.

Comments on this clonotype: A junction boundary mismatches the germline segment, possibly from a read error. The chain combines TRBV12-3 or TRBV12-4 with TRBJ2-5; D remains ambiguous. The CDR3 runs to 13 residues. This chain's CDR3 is CVSSLPYQETQYF. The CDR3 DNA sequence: TGTGTCAGCAGTCTACCGTATCAAGAGACCCAGTACTTC.

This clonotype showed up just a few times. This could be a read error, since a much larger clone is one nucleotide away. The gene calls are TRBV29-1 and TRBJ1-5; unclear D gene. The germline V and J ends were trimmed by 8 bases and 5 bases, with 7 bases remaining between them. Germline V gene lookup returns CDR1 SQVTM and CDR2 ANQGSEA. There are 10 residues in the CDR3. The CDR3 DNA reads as TGCAGCCCCCGCGATCAGCCCCAGCATTTT. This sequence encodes CSPRDQPQHF.

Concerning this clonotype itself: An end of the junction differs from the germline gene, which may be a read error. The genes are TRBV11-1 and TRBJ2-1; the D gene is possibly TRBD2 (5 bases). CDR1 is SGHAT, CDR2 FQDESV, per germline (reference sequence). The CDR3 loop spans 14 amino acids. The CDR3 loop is CASSFKLAYNEQFF. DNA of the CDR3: TGTGCCAGTAGCTTCAAACTAGCCTACAATGAGCAGTTCTTC.

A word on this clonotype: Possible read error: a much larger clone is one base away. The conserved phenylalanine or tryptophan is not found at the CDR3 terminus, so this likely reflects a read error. The CDR3 loop is CSVYTPDSATNEELFY. The CDR3 nucleotides read TGCAGCGTTTACACCCCCGACAGTGCAACTAATGAAGAACTGTTTTAT. The chain couples TRBV29-1 to TRBJ1-4; perhaps TRBD1 as D (5 bases). Germline CDR1 is SQVTM and CDR2 is ANQGSEA. This CDR3 contains 16 residues.

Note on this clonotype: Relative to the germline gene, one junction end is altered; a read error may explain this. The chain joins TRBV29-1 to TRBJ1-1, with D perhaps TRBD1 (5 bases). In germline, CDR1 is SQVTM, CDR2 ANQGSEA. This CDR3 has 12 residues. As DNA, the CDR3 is TGCAGCTTGAAAGAGGGGAGGATTGAAGTTTTCTTT. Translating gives CSLKEGRIEVFF.

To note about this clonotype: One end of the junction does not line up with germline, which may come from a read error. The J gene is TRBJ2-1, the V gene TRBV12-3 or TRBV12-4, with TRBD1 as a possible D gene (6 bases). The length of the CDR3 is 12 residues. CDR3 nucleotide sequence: TGTGTCAGCAGTCCTGGAGTAAAGGGACAATTCTTC. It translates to CVSSPGVKGQFF.

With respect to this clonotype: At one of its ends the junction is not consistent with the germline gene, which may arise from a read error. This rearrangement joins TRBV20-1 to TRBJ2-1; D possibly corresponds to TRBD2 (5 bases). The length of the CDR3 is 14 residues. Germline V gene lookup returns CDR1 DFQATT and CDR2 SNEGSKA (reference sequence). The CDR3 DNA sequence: TGTAGTGTCCTGACCTGGAGGTCCTACAATGAGCAGTTCTTC. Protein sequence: CSVLTWRSYNEQFF.